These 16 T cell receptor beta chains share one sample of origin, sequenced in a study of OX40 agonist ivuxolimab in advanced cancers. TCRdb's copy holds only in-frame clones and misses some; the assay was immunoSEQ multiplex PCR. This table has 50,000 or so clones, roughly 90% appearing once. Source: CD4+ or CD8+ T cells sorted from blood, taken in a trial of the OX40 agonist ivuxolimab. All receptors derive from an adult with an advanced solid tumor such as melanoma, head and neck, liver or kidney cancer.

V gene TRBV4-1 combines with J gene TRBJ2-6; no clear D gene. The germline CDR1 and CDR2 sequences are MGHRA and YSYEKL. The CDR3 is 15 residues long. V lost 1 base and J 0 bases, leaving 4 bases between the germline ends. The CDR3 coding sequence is TGCGCCAGCAGCCAAGCCATCTCTGGGGCCAACGTCCTGACTTTC. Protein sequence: CASSQAISGANVLTF.

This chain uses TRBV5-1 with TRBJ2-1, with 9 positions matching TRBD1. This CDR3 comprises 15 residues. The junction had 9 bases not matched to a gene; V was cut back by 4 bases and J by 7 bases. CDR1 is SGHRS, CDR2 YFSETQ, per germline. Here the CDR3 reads CASSLGQGGQNEQFF. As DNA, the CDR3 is TGCGCCAGCAGCCTGGGACAGGGTGGCCAAAATGAGCAGTTCTTC.

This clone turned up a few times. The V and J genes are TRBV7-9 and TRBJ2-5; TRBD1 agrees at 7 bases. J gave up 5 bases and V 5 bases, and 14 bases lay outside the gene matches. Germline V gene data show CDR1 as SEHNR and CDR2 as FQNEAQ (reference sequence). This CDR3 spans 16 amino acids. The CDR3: CASSPRTGIALETQYF. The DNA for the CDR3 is TGTGCCAGCAGCCCTCGGACAGGAATAGCTTTGGAGACCCAGTACTTC.

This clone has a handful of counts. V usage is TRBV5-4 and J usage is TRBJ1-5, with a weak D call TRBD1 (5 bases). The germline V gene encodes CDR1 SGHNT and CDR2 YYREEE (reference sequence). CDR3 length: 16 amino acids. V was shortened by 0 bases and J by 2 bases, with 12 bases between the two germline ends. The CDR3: CASSLDGGVGNQPQHF. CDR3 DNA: TGTGCCAGCAGCTTGGACGGGGGAGTCGGCAATCAGCCCCAGCATTTT.

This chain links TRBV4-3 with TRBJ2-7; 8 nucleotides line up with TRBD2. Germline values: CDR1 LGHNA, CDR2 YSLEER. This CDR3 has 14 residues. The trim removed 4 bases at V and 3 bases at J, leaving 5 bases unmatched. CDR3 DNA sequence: TGCGCCAGCAGCCCGACTAGCGAGGGCTACGAGCAGTACTTC. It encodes CASSPTSEGYEQYF.

This CDR3 is CASSYSYRGPYNEQFF. The CDR3 nucleotides read TGTGCCAGCAGTTACTCTTACAGGGGGCCCTACAATGAGCAGTTCTTC. The chain couples TRBV6-5 to TRBJ2-1; 9 bases match TRBD1. With V trimmed by 0 bases and J by 2 bases, 2 bases remained unmatched. From germline, CDR1 is MNHEY and CDR2 SVGAGI. The CDR3 extends over 16 amino acids.

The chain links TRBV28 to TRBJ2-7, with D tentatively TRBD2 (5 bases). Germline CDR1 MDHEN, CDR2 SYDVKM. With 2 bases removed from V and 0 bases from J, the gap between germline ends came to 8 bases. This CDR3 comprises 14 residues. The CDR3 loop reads CASSLADSSYEQYV. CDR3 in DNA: TGTGCCAGCAGTTTAGCGGACTCCTCCTACGAGCAGTACGTC.

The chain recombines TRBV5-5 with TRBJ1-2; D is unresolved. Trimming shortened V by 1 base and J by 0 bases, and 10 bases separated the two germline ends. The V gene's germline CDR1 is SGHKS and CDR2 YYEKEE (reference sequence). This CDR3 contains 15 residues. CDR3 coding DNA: TGTGCCAGCAGCTTGAGGCCGACGTCTAACTATGGCTACACCTTC. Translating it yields CASSLRPTSNYGYTF.

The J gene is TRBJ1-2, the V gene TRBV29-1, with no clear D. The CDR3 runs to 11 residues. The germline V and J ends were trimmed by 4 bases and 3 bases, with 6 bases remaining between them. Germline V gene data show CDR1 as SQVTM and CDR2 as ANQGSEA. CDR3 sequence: CSVGGDYGYTF. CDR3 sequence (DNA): TGCAGCGTTGGTGGGGACTATGGCTACACCTTC. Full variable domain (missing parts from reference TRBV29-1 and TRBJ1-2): SAVISQKPSRDICQRGTSLTIQCQVDSQVTMMFWYRQQPGQSLTLIATANQGSEATYESGFVIDKFPISRPNLTFSTLTVSNMSPEDSSIYLCSVGGDYGYTFGSGTRLTVV.

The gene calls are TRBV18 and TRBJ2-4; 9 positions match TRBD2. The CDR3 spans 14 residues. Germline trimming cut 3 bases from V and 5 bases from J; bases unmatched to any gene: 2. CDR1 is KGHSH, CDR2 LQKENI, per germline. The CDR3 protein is CASSPRGGENIQYF. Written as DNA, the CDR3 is TGTGCCAGCTCACCGCGGGGGGGAGAAAACATTCAGTACTTC.

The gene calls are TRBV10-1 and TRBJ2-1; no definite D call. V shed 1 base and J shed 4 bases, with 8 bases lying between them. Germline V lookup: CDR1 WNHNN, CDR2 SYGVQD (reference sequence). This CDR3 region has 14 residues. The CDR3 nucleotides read TGCGCCAGCAGTGAGTTAGCTTCTTACAATGAGCAGTTCTTC. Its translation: CASSELASYNEQFF.

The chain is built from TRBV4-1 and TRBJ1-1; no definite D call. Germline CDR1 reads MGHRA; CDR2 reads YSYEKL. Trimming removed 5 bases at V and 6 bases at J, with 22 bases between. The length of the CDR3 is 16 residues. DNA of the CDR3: TGCGCCAGCAGCTATAGAGAGGGCGCCGCGACCCCTGAAGCTTTCTTT. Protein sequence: CASSYREGAATPEAFF.

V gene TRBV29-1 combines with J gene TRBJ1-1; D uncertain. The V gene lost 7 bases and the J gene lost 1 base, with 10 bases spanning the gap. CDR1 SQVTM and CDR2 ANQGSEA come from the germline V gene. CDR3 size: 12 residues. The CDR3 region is CSARDGNTEAFF. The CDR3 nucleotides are TGCAGCGCCCGCGACGGGAACACTGAAGCTTTCTTT.

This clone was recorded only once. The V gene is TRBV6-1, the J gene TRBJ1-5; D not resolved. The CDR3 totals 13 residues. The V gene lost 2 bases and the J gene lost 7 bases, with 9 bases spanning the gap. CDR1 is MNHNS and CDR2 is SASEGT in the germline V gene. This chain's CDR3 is CASSERGFQPQHF. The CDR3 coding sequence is TGTGCCAGCAGTGAAAGAGGGTTCCAGCCCCAGCATTTT.

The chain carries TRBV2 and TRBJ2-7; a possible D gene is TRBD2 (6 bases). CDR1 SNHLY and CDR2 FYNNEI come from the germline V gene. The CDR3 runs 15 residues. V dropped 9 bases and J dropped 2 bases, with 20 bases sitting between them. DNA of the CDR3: TGTGCCAGGGGGCGGGGAACAGAAACACCCTACGAGCAGTACGTC. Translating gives CARGRGTETPYEQYV.

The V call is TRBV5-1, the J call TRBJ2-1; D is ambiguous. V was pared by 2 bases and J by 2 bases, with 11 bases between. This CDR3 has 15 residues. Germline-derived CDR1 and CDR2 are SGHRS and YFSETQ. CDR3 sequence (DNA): TGCGCCAGCAGCTTAGTTGGAAATCCCTACAATGAGCAGTTCTTC. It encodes CASSLVGNPYNEQFF. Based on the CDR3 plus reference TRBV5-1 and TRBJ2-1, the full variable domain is KAGVTQTPRYLIKTRGQQVTLSCSPISGHRSVSWYQQTPGQGLQFLFEYFSETQRNKGNFPGRFSGRQFSNSRSEMNVSTLELGDSALYLCASSLVGNPYNEQFFGPGTRLTVL.